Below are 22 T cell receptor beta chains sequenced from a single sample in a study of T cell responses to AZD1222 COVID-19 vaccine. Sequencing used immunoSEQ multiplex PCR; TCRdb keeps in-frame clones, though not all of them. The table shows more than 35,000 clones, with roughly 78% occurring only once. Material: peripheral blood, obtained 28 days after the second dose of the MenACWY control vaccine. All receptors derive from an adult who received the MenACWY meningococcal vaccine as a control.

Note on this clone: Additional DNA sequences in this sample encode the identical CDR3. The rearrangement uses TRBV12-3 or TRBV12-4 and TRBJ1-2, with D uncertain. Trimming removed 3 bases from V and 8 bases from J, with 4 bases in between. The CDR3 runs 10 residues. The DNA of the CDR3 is TGTGCCAGCAGTTTGGGGGGCTACACCTTC. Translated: CASSLGGYTF.

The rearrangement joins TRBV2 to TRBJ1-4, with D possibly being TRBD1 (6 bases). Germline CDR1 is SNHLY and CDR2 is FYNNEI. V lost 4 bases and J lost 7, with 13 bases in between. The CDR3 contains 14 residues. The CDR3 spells CASSVTGSSEKLFF. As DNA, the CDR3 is TGTGCCAGCAGTGTAACAGGGTCTTCTGAAAAACTGTTTTTT.

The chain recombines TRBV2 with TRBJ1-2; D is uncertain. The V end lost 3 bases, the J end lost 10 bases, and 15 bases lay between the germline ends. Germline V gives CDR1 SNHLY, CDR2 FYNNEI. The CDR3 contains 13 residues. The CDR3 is CASSERRDGDYTF. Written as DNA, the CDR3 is TGTGCCAGCAGTGAGCGGAGAGATGGCGACTACACCTTC.

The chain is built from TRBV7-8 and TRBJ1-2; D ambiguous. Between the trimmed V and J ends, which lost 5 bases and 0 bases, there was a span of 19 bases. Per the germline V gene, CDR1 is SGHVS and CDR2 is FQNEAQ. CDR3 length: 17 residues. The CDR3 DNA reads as TGTGCCAGCAGCGCCCTCCCTTTAGGAGCCCCTAACTATGGCTACACCTTC. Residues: CASSALPLGAPNYGYTF.

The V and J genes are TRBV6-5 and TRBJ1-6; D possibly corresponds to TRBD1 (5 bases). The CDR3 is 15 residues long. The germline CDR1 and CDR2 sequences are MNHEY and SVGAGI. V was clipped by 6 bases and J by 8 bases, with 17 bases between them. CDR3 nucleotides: TGTGCCAGCAGGAAAGGGGCGGAGGGGCATTCACCCCTCCACTTT. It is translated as CASRKGAEGHSPLHF.

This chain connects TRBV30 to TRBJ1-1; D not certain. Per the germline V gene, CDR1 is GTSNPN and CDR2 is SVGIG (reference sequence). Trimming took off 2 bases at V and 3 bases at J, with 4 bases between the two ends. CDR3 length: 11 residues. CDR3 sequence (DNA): TGTGCCTGGAGTAGGGACACTGAAGCTTTCTTT. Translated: CAWSRDTEAFF. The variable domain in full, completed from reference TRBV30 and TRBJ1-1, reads SQTIHQWPATLVQPVGSPLSLECTVEGTSNPNLYWYRQAAGRGLQLLFYSVGIGQISSEVPQNLSASRPQDRQFILSSKKLLLSDSGFYLCAWSRDTEAFFGQGTRLTVV.

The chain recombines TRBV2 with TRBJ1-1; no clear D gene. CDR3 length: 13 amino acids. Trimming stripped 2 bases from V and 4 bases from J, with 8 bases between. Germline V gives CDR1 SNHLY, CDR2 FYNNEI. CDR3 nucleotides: TGTGCCAGCAGTGAACAGAGAGGCACTGAAGCTTTCTTT. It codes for CASSEQRGTEAFF.

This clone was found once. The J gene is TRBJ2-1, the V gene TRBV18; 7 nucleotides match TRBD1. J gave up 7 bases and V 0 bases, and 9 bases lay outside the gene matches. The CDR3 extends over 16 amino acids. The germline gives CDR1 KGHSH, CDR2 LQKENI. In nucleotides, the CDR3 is TGTGCCAGCTCACCACCGGCCACAGGCAGGGGGAATGAGCAGTTCTTC. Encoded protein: CASSPPATGRGNEQFF.

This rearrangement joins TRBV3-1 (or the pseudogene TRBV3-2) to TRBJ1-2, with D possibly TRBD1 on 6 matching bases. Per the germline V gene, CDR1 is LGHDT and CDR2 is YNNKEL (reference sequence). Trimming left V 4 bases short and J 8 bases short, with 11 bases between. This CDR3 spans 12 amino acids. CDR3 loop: CASSPQGAGYTF. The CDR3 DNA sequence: TGTGCCAGCAGCCCACAGGGAGCGGGCTACACCTTC.

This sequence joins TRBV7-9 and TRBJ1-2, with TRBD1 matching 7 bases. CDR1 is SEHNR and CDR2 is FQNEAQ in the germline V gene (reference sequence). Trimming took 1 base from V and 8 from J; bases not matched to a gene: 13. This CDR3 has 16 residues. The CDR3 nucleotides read TGTGCCAGCAGCTTAGTAACCGACAGGGAAAGGGGCGGCTACACCTTC. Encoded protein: CASSLVTDRERGGYTF.

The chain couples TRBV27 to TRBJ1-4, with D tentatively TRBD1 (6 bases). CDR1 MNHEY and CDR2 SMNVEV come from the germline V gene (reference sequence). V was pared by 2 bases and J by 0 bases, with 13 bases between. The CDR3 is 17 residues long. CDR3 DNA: TGTGCCAGCAGTTTAACAGACCGGACAGCAACTAATGAAAAACTGTTTTTT. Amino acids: CASSLTDRTATNEKLFF.

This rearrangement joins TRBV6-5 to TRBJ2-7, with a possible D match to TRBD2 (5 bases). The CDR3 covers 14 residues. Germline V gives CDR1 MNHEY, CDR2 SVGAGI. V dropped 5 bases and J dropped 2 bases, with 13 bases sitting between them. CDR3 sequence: CASSPGPGAYEQYV. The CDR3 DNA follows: TGTGCCAGCAGTCCCGGACCCGGGGCCTACGAGCAGTACGTC.

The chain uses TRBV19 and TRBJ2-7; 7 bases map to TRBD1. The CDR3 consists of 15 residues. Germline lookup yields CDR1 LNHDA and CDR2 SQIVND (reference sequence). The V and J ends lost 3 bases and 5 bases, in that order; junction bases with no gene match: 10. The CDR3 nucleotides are TGTGCCAGTAGTATTTCCCAGGACAGGCTTCACGAGCAGTACTTC. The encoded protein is CASSISQDRLHEQYF.

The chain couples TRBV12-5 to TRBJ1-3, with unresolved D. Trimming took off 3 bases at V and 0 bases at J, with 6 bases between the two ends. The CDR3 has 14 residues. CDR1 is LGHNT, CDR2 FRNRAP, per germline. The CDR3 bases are TGTGCTAGTGGTTTTGGGAGCTCTGGAAACACCATATATTTT. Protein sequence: CASGFGSSGNTIYF. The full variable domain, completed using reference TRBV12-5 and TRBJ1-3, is DARVTQTPRHKVTEMGQEVTMRCQPILGHNTVFWYRQTMMQGLELLAYFRNRAPLDDSGMPKDRFSAEMPDATLATLKIQPSEPRDSAVYFCASGFGSSGNTIYFGEGSWLTVV.

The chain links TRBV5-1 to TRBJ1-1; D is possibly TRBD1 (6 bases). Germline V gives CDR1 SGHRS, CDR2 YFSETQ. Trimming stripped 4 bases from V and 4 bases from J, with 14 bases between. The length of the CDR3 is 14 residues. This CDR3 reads CASSQGPGATEAFF. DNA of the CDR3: TGCGCCAGCAGCCAGGGACCGGGGGCCACTGAAGCTTTCTTT.

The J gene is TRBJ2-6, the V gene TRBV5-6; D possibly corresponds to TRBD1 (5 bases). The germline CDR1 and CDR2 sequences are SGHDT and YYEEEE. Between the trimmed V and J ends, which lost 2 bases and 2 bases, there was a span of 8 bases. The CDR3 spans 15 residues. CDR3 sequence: CASSFDSAGANVLTF. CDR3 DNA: TGTGCCAGCAGCTTCGACAGTGCTGGGGCCAACGTCCTGACTTTC.

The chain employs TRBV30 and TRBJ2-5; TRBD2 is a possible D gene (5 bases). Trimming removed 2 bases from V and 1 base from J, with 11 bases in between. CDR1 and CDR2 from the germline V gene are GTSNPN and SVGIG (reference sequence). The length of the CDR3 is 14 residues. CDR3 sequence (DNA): TGTGCCTGGAGTTCAACCGGGGTCCAAGAGACCCAGTACTTC. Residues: CAWSSTGVQETQYF.

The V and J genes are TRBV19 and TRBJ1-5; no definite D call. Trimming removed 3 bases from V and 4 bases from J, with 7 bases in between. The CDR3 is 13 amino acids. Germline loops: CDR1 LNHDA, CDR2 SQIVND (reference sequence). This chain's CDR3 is CASSIHWNQPQHF. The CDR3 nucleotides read TGTGCCAGTAGTATTCATTGGAATCAGCCCCAGCATTTT.

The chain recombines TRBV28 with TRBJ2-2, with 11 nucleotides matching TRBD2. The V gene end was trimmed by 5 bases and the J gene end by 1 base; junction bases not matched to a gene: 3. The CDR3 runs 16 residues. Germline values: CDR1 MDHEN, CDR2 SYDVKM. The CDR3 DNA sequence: TGTGCCAGCAGTCCGGGACTAGCGGTGAACACCGGGGAGCTGTTTTTT. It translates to CASSPGLAVNTGELFF.

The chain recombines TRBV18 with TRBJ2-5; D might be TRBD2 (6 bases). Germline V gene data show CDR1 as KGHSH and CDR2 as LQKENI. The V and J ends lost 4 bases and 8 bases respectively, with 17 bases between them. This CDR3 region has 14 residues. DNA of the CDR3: TGTGCCAGCTCACGACCGGAGGGTCCGGATACCCAGTACTTC. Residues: CASSRPEGPDTQYF. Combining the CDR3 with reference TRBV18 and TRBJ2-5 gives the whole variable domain NAGVMQNPRHLVRRRGQEARLRCSPMKGHSHVYWYRQLPEEGLKFMVYLQKENIIDESGMPKERFSAEFPKEGPSILRIQQVVRGDSAAYFCASSRPEGPDTQYFGPGTRLLVL.

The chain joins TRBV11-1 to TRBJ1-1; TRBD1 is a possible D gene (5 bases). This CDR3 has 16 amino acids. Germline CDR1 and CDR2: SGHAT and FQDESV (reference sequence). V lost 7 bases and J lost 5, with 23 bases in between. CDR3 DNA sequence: TGTGCCAGCACCGACCCTTTAAGGGGCAGGGCGACTGAAGCTTTCTTT. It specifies CASTDPLRGRATEAFF. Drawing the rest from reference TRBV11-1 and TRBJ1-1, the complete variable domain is EAEVAQSPRYKITEKSQAVAFWCDPISGHATLYWYRQILGQGPELLVQFQDESVVDDSQLPKDRFSAERLKGVDSTLKIQPAELGDSAMYLCASTDPLRGRATEAFFGQGTRLTVV.

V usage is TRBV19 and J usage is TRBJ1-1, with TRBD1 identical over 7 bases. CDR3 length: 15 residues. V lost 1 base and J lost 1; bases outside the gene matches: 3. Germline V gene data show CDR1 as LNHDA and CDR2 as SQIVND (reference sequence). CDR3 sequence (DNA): TGTGCCAGTAGTATAGGGACAGGAACGAACACTGAAGCTTTCTTT. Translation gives CASSIGTGTNTEAFF.